The next 14 T cell receptor beta chains were all read from a single sample in a study of T cell repertoires in cytomegalovirus infection. A single record per CDR3 protein comes from TCRdb applying MiXCR to the reads. The sample has 65,000 to 90,000 distinct CDR3 sequences; approximately 3.6% are singletons. The sample taken for sequencing was PBMCs. The receptors originated from a human donor in good health (CMV status not recorded). Some clones in this sample may be carry-over from other donors' samples.

This clonotype was seen ten or more times. This sequence joins TRBV2 and TRBJ2-3, with 7 bases lining up with TRBD2. The ends lost 0 bases at V and 10 bases at J; junction bases unmatched: 10. CDR1 SNHLY and CDR2 FYNNEI come from the germline V gene. The CDR3 contains 15 residues. The CDR3 spells CASSEAPGGSLAQYF. The CDR3 DNA follows: TGTGCCAGCAGTGAAGCGCCGGGCGGGAGTCTGGCGCAGTATTTT.

At least ten counts were recorded for this clonotype. V and J are TRBV6-1 and TRBJ1-6; perhaps TRBD1 as D (5 bases). The V gene lost 5 bases and the J gene lost 10 bases, with 15 bases spanning the gap. CDR1 is MNHNS and CDR2 is SASEGT in the germline V gene. The CDR3 runs to 14 residues. CDR3: CASSLIGRDSPLHF. CDR3 nucleotide sequence: TGTGCCAGCAGTCTTATAGGAAGGGACTCACCCCTCCACTTT.

This clonotype was counted at least ten times. The chain is built from TRBV19 and TRBJ1-1; D ambiguous. The CDR3 runs 12 residues. Trimming shortened V by 10 bases and J by 0 bases, and 9 bases separated the two germline ends. Looked up from germline, CDR1 is LNHDA and CDR2 is SQIVND (reference sequence). DNA for the CDR3: TGTGCCACCATGCGGGTGAACACTGAAGCTTTCTTT. This sequence encodes CATMRVNTEAFF.

This clonotype has ten or more counts. The chain carries TRBV7-2 and TRBJ1-6; TRBD1 might be the D (6 bases). Trimming stripped 4 bases from V and 10 bases from J, with 14 bases between. The CDR3 has 14 residues. CDR1 SGHTA and CDR2 FQGNSA come from the germline V gene. The CDR3 is CASSSDRSDSPLHF. CDR3 DNA sequence: TGTGCCAGCAGCTCCGACAGGTCTGACTCACCCCTCCACTTT.

This chain connects TRBV10-3 to TRBJ2-1; 8 nucleotides align to TRBD2. The V and J ends lost 11 bases and 5 bases, in that order; junction bases with no gene match: 8. This CDR3 is 13 amino acids long. Looked up from germline, CDR1 is ENHRY and CDR2 is SYGVKD. CDR3 amino acids: CASGSRGDNEQFF. In DNA form, the CDR3 reads TGTGCCTCCGGGTCGCGGGGGGACAATGAGCAGTTCTTC.

This clonotype was seen many times. The chain links TRBV11-2 to TRBJ1-6; no clear D gene. Germline lookup yields CDR1 SGHAT and CDR2 FQNNGV. The V and J ends lost 2 bases and 9 bases respectively, with 14 bases between them. The CDR3 is 15 amino acids. CDR3 DNA: TGTGCCAGCAGCTTACACAGCGAGAAGAGTTCACCCCTCCACTTT. Translating it yields CASSLHSEKSSPLHF.

The sample holds a few counts of this clonotype. The rearrangement joins TRBV7-3 to TRBJ2-1; 9 bases agree with TRBD1. CDR3 size: 17 residues. The germline CDR1 and CDR2 sequences are SGHTA and FQGTGA. V dropped 3 bases and J dropped 3; count of bases not matched to a gene: 9. Here the CDR3 DNA reads TGTGCCAGCAGCTTGAACCCGGGACAGGGAGGCTACAATGAGCAGTTCTTC. It yields the protein CASSLNPGQGGYNEQFF. The whole variable domain, filled in from reference TRBV7-3 and TRBJ2-1, reads GAGVSQTPSNKVTEKGKYVELRCDPISGHTALYWYRQSLGQGPEFLIYFQGTGAADDSGLPNDRFFAVRPEGSVSTLKIQRTERGDSAVYLCASSLNPGQGGYNEQFFGPGTRLTVL.

This clonotype was seen repeatedly, ten times or more. The chain links TRBV7-2 to TRBJ1-2; D is unresolved. The CDR3 length is 13 residues. V was clipped by 1 base and J by 1 base, with 4 bases between them. Germline assignment: CDR1 SGHTA and CDR2 FQGNSA. The CDR3 coding sequence is TGTGCCAGCAGCTTAGTGGGTAACTATGGCTACACCTTC. Translating it yields CASSLVGNYGYTF.

This clonotype was seen repeatedly, ten times or more. This sequence joins TRBV19 and TRBJ2-1; 9 positions match TRBD1. This CDR3 is 14 amino acids long. With V trimmed by 9 bases and J by 3 bases, 6 bases remained unmatched. CDR1 LNHDA and CDR2 SQIVND come from the germline V gene (reference sequence). CDR3 nucleotides: TGTGCCAGCCGGGACAGGGACCTCTACAATGAGCAGTTCTTC. Translation gives CASRDRDLYNEQFF.

This clonotype was found many times. The J gene is TRBJ2-3, the V gene TRBV6-8; tentatively, D is TRBD1 (6 bases). The germline V and J ends were trimmed by 6 bases and 4 bases, with 11 bases remaining between them. Germline CDR1 and CDR2: MNHGY and SAAAGT. The CDR3 length is 13 residues. DNA of the CDR3: TGTGCCAGCAGAGAACAGGGTTCAGATACGCAGTATTTT. This sequence encodes CASREQGSDTQYF.

This clonotype was picked up many times. The gene calls are TRBV19 and TRBJ1-5; D ambiguous. V gave up 3 bases and J gave up 4 bases, with 13 bases separating them. This CDR3 is built from 15 residues. Germline-derived CDR1 and CDR2 are LNHDA and SQIVND (reference sequence). The CDR3 DNA reads as TGTGCCAGTAGTATCGAGTGGGTCGGGAATCAGCCCCAGCATTTT. Translating gives CASSIEWVGNQPQHF.

This clonotype was counted at least ten times. This chain connects TRBV10-3 to TRBJ2-1, with TRBD2 identical over 8 bases. The CDR3 contains 13 residues. Germline CDR1 reads ENHRY; CDR2 reads SYGVKD. Unmatched junction bases numbered 2, after V lost 6 bases and J lost 4 bases. CDR3 nucleotides: TGTGCCATCAGAAGCGGGAGATACAATGAGCAGTTCTTC. It encodes CAIRSGRYNEQFF.

There are many counts of this clonotype. The chain recombines TRBV10-3 with TRBJ2-5; D remains ambiguous. The CDR3 runs to 12 residues. Germline loops: CDR1 ENHRY, CDR2 SYGVKD. Trimming pared 4 bases from V and 2 bases from J, leaving 5 bases between. The CDR3 protein is CAISAQQETQYF. The CDR3 DNA is TGTGCCATCAGTGCGCAGCAAGAGACCCAGTACTTC.

This clonotype occurred many times. This chain links TRBV7-6 with TRBJ2-1; 10 positions match TRBD2. V lost 1 base, J lost 9 bases, and 9 bases stayed unmatched. The germline CDR1 and CDR2 sequences are SGHVS and FNYEAQ. The CDR3 extends over 16 amino acids. CDR3 DNA sequence: TGTGCCAGCAGCTTAGGGTCTAGCGGGAGTCGCAGTGAGCAGTTCTTC. This gives the protein CASSLGSSGSRSEQFF.